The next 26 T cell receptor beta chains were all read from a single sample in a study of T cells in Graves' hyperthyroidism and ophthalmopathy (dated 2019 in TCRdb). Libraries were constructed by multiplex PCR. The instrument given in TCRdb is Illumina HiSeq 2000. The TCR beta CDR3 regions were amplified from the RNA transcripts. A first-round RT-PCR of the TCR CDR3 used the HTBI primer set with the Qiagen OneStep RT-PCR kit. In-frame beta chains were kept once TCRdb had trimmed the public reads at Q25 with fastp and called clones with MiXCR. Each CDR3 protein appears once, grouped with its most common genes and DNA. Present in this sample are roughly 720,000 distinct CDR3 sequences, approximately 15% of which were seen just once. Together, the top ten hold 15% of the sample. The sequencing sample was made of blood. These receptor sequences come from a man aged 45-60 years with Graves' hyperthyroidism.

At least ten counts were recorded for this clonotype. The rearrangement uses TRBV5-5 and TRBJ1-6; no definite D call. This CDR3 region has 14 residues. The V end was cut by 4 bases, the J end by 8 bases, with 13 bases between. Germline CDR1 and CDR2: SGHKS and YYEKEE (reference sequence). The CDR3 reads CASSPMDEYSPLHF. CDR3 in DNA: TGTGCCAGCAGCCCCATGGACGAGTATTCACCCCTCCACTTT.

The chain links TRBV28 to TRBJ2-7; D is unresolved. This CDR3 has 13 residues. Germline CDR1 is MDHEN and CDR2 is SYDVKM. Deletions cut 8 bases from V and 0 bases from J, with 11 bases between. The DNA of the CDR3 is TGTGCCAGCGGCCTGAGCACCTCCTACGAGCAGTACTTC. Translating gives CASGLSTSYEQYF.

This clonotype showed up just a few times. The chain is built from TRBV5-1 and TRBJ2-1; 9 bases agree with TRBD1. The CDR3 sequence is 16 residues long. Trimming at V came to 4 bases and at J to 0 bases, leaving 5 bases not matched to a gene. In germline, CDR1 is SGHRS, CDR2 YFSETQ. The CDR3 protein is CASSPLTGGSYNEQFF. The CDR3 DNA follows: TGCGCCAGCAGCCCGCTGACAGGGGGCTCCTACAATGAGCAGTTCTTC.

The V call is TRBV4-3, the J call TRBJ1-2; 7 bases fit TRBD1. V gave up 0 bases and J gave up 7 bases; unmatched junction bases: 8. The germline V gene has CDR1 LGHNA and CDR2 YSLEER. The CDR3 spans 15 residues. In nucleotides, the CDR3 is TGCGCCAGCAGCCAAGAAGGGACAGTGGGGTTTGGCTACACCTTC. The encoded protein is CASSQEGTVGFGYTF.

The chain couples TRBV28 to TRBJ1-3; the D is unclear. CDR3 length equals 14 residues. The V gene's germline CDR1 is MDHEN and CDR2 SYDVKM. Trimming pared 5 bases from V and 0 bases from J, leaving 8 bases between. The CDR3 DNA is TGTGCCAGCAGTAAGATATCCTCTGGAAACACCATATATTTT. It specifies CASSKISSGNTIYF.

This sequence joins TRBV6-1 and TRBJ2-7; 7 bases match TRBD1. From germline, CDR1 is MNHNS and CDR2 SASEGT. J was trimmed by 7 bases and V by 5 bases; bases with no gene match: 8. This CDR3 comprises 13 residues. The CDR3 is CASSPRGLEEQYF. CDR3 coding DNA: TGTGCCAGCAGTCCAAGGGGGCTGGAAGAGCAGTACTTC.

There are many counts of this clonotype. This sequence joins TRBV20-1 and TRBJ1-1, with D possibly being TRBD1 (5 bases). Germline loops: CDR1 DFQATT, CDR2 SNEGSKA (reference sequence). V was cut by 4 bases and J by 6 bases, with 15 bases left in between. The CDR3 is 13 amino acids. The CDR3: CSATLSTVAEAFF. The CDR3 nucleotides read TGCAGTGCTACTCTCTCGACAGTCGCTGAAGCTTTCTTT.

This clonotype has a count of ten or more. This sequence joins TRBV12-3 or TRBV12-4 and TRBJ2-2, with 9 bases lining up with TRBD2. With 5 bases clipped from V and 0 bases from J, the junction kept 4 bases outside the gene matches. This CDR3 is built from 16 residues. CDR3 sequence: CASSPSGRTNTGELFF. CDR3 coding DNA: TGTGCCAGCAGTCCGAGCGGGAGGACGAACACCGGGGAGCTGTTTTTT.

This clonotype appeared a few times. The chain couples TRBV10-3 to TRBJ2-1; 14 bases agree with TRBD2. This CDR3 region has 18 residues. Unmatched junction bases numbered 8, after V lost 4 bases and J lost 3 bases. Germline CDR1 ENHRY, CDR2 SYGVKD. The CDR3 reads CAISAGTSGSLGYNEQFF. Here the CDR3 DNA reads TGTGCCATCAGTGCAGGGACTAGCGGGAGTTTAGGCTACAATGAGCAGTTCTTC.

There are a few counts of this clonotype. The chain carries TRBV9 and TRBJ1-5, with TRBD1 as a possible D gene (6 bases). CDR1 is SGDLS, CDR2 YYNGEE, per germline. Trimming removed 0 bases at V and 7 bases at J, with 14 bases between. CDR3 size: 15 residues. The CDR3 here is CASSVGGERGQPQHF. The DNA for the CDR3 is TGTGCCAGCAGCGTAGGAGGGGAGAGGGGGCAGCCCCAGCATTTT.

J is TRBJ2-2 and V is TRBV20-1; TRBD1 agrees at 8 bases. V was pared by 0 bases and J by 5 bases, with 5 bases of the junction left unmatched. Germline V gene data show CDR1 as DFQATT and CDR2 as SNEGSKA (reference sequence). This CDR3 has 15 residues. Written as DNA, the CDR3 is TGCAGTGCTAGAGATCGAAGGACAGGGACCGGGGAGCTGTTTTTT. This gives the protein CSARDRRTGTGELFF.

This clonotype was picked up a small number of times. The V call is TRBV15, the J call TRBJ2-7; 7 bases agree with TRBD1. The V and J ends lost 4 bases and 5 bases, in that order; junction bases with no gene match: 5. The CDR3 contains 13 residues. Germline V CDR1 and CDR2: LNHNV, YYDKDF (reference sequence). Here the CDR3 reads CATSIDRAHEQYF. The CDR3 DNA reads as TGTGCCACCAGCATAGACAGGGCCCACGAGCAGTACTTC. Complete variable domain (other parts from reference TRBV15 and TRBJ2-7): DAMVIQNPRYQVTQFGKPVTLSCSQTLNHNVMYWYQQKSSQAPKLLFHYYDKDFNNEADTPDNFQSRRPNTSFCFLDIRSPGLGDTAMYLCATSIDRAHEQYFGPGTRLTVT.

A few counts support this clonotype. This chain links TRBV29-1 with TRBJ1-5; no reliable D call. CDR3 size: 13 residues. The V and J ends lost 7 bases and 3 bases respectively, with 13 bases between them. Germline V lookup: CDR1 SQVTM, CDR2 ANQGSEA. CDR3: CSAQDGYNQPQHF. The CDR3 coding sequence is TGCAGCGCACAAGACGGATACAATCAGCCCCAGCATTTT.

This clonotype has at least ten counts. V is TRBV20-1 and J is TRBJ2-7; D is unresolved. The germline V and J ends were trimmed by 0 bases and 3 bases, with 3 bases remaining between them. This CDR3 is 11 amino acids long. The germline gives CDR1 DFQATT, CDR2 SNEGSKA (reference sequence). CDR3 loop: CSARDGYEQYF. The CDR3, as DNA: TGCAGTGCTAGAGATGGCTACGAGCAGTACTTC.

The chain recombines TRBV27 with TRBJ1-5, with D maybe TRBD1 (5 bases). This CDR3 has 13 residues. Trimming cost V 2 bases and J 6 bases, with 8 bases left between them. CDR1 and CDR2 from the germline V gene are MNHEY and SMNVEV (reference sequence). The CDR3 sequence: CASSLGAAQPQHF. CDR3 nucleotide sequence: TGTGCCAGCAGTTTAGGGGCTGCTCAGCCCCAGCATTTT.

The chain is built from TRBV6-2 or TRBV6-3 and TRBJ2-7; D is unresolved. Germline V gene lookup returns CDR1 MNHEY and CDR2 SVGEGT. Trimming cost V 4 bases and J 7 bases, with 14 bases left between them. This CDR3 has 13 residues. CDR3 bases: TGTGCCAGCAGTTCTAACTGGAGAGAGGAGCAGTACTTC. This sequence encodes CASSSNWREEQYF.

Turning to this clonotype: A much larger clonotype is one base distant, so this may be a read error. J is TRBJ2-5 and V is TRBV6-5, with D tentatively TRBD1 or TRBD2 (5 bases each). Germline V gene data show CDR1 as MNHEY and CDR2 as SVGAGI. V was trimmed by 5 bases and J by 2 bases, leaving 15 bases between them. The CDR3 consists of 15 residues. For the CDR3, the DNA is TGTGCCAGCAGTGTACTGGGACGGGCACAAGAGACCCAGTACTTC. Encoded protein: CASSVLGRAQETQYF.

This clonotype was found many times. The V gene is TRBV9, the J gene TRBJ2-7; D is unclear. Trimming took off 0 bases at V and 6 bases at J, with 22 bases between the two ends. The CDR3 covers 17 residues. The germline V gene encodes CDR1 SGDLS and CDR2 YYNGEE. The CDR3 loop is CASSVDPGRFGLSEQYF. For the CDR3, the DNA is TGTGCCAGCAGCGTAGACCCTGGACGGTTCGGCCTTAGCGAGCAGTACTTC.

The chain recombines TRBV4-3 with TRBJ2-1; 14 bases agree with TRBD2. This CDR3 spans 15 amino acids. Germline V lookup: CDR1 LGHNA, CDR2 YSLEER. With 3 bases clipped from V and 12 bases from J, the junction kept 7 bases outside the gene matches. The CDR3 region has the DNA TGCGCCAGCAGCCAGGGGGGGACTAGCGGGAGAGGGCAGTTCTTC. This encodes CASSQGGTSGRGQFF.

For the CDR3, the DNA is TGTGCCACCATCGAGTCGACAGGGGGCCAAGTAGCCAATGAGCAGTTCTTC. Translation gives CATIESTGGQVANEQFF. V usage is TRBV24-1 and J usage is TRBJ2-1, with 10 bases lining up with TRBD1. Germline assignment: CDR1 KGHDR and CDR2 SFDVKD. Trimming took 8 bases from V and 6 from J; bases not matched to a gene: 15. The CDR3 extends over 17 amino acids.

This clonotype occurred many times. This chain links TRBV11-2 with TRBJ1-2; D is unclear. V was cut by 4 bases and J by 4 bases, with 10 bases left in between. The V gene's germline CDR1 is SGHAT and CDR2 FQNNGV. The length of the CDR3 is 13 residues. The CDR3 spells CASSSSESYGYTF. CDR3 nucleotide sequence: TGTGCCAGCAGCTCATCTGAGAGCTATGGCTACACCTTC.

The CDR3 bases are TGTGCCAGTAGTATCACCGGGGGGGGGAATGAGCAGTTCTTC. It yields the protein CASSITGGGNEQFF. The chain combines TRBV19 with TRBJ2-1; 8 nucleotides align to TRBD2. Looked up from germline, CDR1 is LNHDA and CDR2 is SQIVND (reference sequence). The CDR3 is 14 amino acids. Losses at the gene ends were 3 bases for V and 7 bases for J; bases not matched to a gene: 5.

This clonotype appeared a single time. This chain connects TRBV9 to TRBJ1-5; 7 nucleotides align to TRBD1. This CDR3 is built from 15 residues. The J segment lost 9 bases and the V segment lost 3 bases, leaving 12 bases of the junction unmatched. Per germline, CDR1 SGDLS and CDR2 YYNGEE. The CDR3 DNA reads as TGTGCCAGCAGCGCCGGGGACAGTGGACTCGTGCCCCAGCATTTT. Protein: CASSAGDSGLVPQHF.

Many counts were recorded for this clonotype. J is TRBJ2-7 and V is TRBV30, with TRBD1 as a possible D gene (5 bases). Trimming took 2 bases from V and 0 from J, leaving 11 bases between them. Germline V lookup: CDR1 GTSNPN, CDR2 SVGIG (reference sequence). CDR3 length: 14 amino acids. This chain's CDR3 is CAWSTDTYSYEQYF. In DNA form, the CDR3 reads TGTGCCTGGAGTACGGACACCTACTCCTACGAGCAGTACTTC.

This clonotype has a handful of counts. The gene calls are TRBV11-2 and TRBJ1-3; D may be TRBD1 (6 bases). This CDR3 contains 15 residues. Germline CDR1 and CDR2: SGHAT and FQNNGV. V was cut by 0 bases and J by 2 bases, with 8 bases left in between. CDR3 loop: CASSLEGAAGNTIYF. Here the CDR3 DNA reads TGTGCCAGCAGCTTAGAGGGGGCCGCTGGAAACACCATATATTTT.

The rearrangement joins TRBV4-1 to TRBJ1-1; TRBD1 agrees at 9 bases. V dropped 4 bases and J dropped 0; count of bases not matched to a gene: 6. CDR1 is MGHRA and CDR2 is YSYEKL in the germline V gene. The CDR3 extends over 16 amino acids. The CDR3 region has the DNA TGCGCCAGCAGCCTCGGGACAGGGAGTTTGAACACTGAAGCTTTCTTT. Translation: CASSLGTGSLNTEAFF.